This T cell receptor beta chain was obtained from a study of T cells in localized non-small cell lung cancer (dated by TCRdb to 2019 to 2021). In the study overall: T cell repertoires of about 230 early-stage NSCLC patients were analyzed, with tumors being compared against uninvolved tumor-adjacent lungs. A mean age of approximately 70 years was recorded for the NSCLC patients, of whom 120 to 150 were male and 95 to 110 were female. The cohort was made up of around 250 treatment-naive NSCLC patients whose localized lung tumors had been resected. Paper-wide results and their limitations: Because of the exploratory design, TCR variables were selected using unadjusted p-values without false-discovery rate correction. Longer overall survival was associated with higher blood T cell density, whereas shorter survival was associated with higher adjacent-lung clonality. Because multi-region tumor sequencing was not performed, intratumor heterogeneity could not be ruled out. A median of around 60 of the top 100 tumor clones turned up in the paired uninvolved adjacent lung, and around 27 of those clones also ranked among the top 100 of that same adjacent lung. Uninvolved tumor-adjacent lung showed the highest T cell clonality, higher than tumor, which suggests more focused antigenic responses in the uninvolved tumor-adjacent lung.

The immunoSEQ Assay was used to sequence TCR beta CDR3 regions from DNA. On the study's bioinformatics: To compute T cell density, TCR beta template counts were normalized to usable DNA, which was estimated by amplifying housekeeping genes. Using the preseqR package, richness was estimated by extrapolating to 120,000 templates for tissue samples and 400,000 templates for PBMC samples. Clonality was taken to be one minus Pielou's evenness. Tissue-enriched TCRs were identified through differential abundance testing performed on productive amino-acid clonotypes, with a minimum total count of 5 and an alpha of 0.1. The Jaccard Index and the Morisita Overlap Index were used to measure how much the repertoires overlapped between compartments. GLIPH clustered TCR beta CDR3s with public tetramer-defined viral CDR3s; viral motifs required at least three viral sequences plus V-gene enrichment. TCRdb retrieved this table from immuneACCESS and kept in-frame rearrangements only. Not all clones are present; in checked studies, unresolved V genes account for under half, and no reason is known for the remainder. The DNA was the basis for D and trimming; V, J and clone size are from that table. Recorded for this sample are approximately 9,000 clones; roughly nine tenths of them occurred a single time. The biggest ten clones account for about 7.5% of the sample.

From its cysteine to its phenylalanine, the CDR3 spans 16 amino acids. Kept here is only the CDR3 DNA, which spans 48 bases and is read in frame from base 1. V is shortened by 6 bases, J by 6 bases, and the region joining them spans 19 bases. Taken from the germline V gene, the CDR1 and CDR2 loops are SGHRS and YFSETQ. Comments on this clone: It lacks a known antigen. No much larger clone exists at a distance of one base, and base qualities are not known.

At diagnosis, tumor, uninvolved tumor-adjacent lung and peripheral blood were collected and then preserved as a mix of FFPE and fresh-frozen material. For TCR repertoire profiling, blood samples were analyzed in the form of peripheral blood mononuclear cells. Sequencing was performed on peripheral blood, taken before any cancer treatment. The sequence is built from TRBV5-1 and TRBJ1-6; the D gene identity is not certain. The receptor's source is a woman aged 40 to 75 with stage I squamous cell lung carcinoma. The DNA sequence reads TGCGCCAGCACCCCGACAAGCTTGGGCCCTAATTCACCCCTCCACTTT. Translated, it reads CASTPTSLGPNSPLHF.